The 9 T cell receptor beta chains in this list originate from one sample, sequenced in a study of CD8 T cells in Susac syndrome (dated by TCRdb to between 2018 and 2020). Library preparation employed the immunoSEQ multiplex PCR assay. RNA was extracted with the RNeasy kit and 0.5 to 1 ug was reverse transcribed using random hexamers. TCRdb took the public reads, trimmed them with fastp at Q25, ran MiXCR for clone calling and kept in-frame beta chains. Rows are unified per CDR3 protein, each entry keeping the most common DNA and genes. Recorded for this sample are about 150,000 distinct CDR3 sequences; 90% to 95% of them occurred a single time. The top ten clonotypes cover roughly 0.2% of the sample. Source material: CD8+ T cells from PBMCs. These receptors were taken from a human donor with multiple sclerosis.

The chain recombines TRBV6-2 or TRBV6-3 with TRBJ1-1, with D possibly TRBD1 on 6 matching bases. Per germline, CDR1 MNHEY and CDR2 SVGEGT. The CDR3 runs to 15 residues. V gave up 1 base and J gave up 5 bases, with 14 bases separating them. The CDR3 DNA is TGTGCCAGCAGTTACTTGGGGGGCCTAGGGACTGAAGCTTTCTTT. The encoded protein is CASSYLGGLGTEAFF.

This chain links TRBV20-1 with TRBJ1-1; D remains unclear. The CDR3 sequence is 13 residues long. V was trimmed by 0 bases and J by 1 base, leaving 6 bases between them. Germline V CDR1 and CDR2: DFQATT, SNEGSKA (reference sequence). CDR3 sequence (DNA): TGCAGTGCTAGAGACACGGAGAACACTGAAGCTTTCTTT. Protein product: CSARDTENTEAFF.

The V call is TRBV11-2, the J call TRBJ1-2; tentatively, D is TRBD1 (6 bases). Trimming removed 0 bases at V and 4 bases at J, with 18 bases between. CDR1 is SGHAT, CDR2 FQNNGV, per germline. The CDR3 sequence is 17 residues long. The CDR3 region is CASSLDVGGPMGYGYTF. The CDR3 nucleotides read TGTGCCAGCAGCTTAGATGTAGGGGGGCCAATGGGCTATGGCTACACCTTC.

The chain employs TRBV7-2 and TRBJ2-3, with no clear D. Germline-derived CDR1 and CDR2 are SGHTA and FQGNSA. The CDR3 runs 17 residues. The V end was cut by 1 base, the J end by 7 bases, with 21 bases between. In DNA form, the CDR3 reads TGTGCCAGCAGCTTAGAATCAACAGTAACCGAGACCTATACGCAGTATTTT. Translation gives CASSLESTVTETYTQYF.

The chain carries TRBV30 and TRBJ1-1; no firm D call. This CDR3 has 14 residues. CDR1 is GTSNPN and CDR2 is SVGIG in the germline V gene (reference sequence). CDR3 sequence: CAYERLDLGTEAFF. The DNA for the CDR3 is TGTGCTTACGAACGCCTCGACCTGGGAACTGAAGCTTTCTTT.

The V and J genes are TRBV7-9 and TRBJ2-3, with 8 bases identical to TRBD1. Germline CDR1 reads SEHNR; CDR2 reads FQNEAQ (reference sequence). Trimming at V came to 7 bases and at J to 3 bases, leaving 3 bases not matched to a gene. There are 13 residues in the CDR3. CDR3 DNA sequence: TGTGCCAGCACTAACAGGGGGACAGATACGCAGTATTTT. Translating gives CASTNRGTDTQYF. Using reference TRBV7-9 and TRBJ2-3 for the parts outside the CDR3, the full variable domain is DTGVSQNPRHKITKRGQNVTFRCDPISEHNRLYWYRQTLGQGPEFLTYFQNEAQLEKSRLLSDRFSAERPKGSFSTLEIQRTEQGDSAMYLCASTNRGTDTQYFGPGTRLTVL.

This clonotype was found a few times. This chain joins TRBV20-1 and TRBJ2-7; 9 nucleotides agree with TRBD1. CDR3 size: 13 residues. Germline CDR1 is DFQATT and CDR2 is SNEGSKA (reference sequence). V shed 3 bases and J 2 bases; nucleotides not matched to a gene: 2. The CDR3, as DNA: TGCAGTGCTAGGGACAGGGGAACCTACGAGCAGTACTTC. Its protein product is CSARDRGTYEQYF.

In nucleotides, the CDR3 is TGTGCCAGCAGTTCGGACAGGGGTCAGAATGGCTACACCTTC. Its protein is CASSSDRGQNGYTF. This chain uses TRBV27 with TRBJ1-2; 9 bases match TRBD1. This CDR3 has 14 amino acids. Germline CDR1 and CDR2: MNHEY and SMNVEV (reference sequence). The junction had 6 bases not matched to a gene; V was cut back by 4 bases and J by 6 bases.

This chain joins TRBV27 and TRBJ1-1; possible D gene TRBD1, 6 bases. Germline V CDR1 and CDR2: MNHEY, SMNVEV (reference sequence). The length of the CDR3 is 16 residues. V dropped 6 bases and J dropped 4 bases, with 21 bases sitting between them. CDR3 in amino acids: CASRVAGAPLTTEAFF. The CDR3 DNA reads as TGTGCCAGCAGGGTCGCAGGGGCTCCGTTGACCACTGAAGCTTTCTTT.